Shown below are 11 T cell receptor beta chains from a single sample sequenced in a study of blood T cell repertoires in COVID-19. Data came from immunoSEQ multiplex PCR; TCRdb stores just in-frame clones and leaves some out. Of 330,000 or so clones in the sample, 75% to 90% were seen once. The sequencing input was PBMCs or T cells enriched from blood (not recorded which). The source is a man aged 25-45 years who had recovered from COVID-19.

The rearrangement links TRBV6-5 to TRBJ2-7; 13 bases match TRBD2. The CDR3 totals 15 residues. Germline trimming cut 8 bases from V and 3 bases from J; bases unmatched to any gene: 7. Germline V gene data show CDR1 as MNHEY and CDR2 as SVGAGI. The CDR3 reads CASPSGLAGNYEQYF. In DNA, the CDR3 is TGTGCCAGCCCGTCGGGACTAGCGGGGAACTACGAGCAGTACTTC.

J is TRBJ2-5 and V is TRBV6-5; tentative D call: TRBD2 (5 bases). This CDR3 is built from 16 residues. The germline gives CDR1 MNHEY, CDR2 SVGAGI. The V end was cut by 0 bases, the J end by 2 bases, with 13 bases between. The chain's CDR3 is CASSYSGSWAQETQYF. The DNA of the CDR3 is TGTGCCAGCAGTTACTCAGGGAGTTGGGCACAAGAGACCCAGTACTTC.

The CDR3 loop reads CASSLEQGVVEQYF. The CDR3 DNA follows: TGCGCCAGCAGCTTGGAACAGGGGGTTGTCGAGCAGTACTTC. The V gene is TRBV5-1, the J gene TRBJ2-7; 8 bases are a match to TRBD1. CDR1 is SGHRS, CDR2 YFSETQ, per germline. This CDR3 region has 14 residues. V gave up 0 bases and J gave up 6 bases; unmatched junction bases: 5.

This clone was seen more than once but under ten times. The same CDR3 is also encoded by other DNA sequences in this sample. The chain uses TRBV5-1 and TRBJ2-7; TRBD1 agrees at 11 bases. The CDR3 has 15 residues. The germline V gene has CDR1 SGHRS and CDR2 YFSETQ. V was clipped by 4 bases and J by 3 bases; unmatched bases: 6. CDR3 bases: TGCGCCAGCAGCCCTGGGACAGGGGGTCACTACGAGCAGTACTTC. As protein: CASSPGTGGHYEQYF.

The chain uses TRBV28 and TRBJ2-2; TRBD2 matches 7 bases. The germline gives CDR1 MDHEN, CDR2 SYDVKM. This CDR3 is built from 15 residues. The J segment lost 5 bases and the V segment lost 5 bases, leaving 8 bases of the junction unmatched. CDR3 nucleotide sequence: TGTGCCAGCAGTCTGACCGGGACTACGACCGGGGAGCTGTTTTTT. It translates to CASSLTGTTTGELFF.

The V gene is TRBV28, the J gene TRBJ1-2, with a possible D match to TRBD1 (6 bases). This CDR3 comprises 14 residues. CDR1 MDHEN and CDR2 SYDVKM come from the germline V gene. V lost 5 bases and J lost 5, with 15 bases in between. DNA of the CDR3: TGTGCCAGCAGTACCTCGGACAGAAGGTATGGCTACACCTTC. Protein: CASSTSDRRYGYTF.

The V and J genes are TRBV18 and TRBJ1-1; D gene unclear. The CDR3 runs to 13 residues. Trimming took off 7 bases at V and 1 base at J, with 10 bases between the two ends. Germline V gives CDR1 KGHSH, CDR2 LQKENI. This CDR3 is CASFLNRNTEAFF. CDR3 nucleotide sequence: TGTGCCAGCTTCCTTAACAGGAACACTGAAGCTTTCTTT.

The genes are TRBV29-1 and TRBJ1-1; possibly TRBD1 for D (6 bases). There are 13 residues in the CDR3. V dropped 5 bases and J dropped 5 bases, with 15 bases sitting between them. Germline V gives CDR1 SQVTM, CDR2 ANQGSEA. CDR3 in amino acids: CSVITGWGTEAFF. CDR3 nucleotides: TGCAGCGTTATCACAGGGTGGGGAACTGAAGCTTTCTTT.

V gene TRBV28 combines with J gene TRBJ1-1; tentatively, D is TRBD1 (5 bases). V was pared by 5 bases and J by 2 bases, with 15 bases between. The germline V gene encodes CDR1 MDHEN and CDR2 SYDVKM. CDR3 length: 15 residues. The CDR3 is CASSLPDRTNTEAFF. The CDR3 DNA sequence: TGTGCCAGCAGTCTGCCCGACAGAACTAACACTGAAGCTTTCTTT.

The chain carries TRBV27 and TRBJ1-1; 7 nucleotides line up with TRBD1. CDR1 is MNHEY, CDR2 SMNVEV, per germline (reference sequence). Germline trimming cut 6 bases from V and 1 base from J; bases unmatched to any gene: 5. This CDR3 is built from 14 residues. CDR3 region: CASRLDRTNTEAFF. The CDR3 DNA is TGTGCCAGCAGACTGGACAGGACGAACACTGAAGCTTTCTTT.

The CDR3 DNA follows: TGTGCCAGTAGTGACAGATCAAATTCACCCCTCCACTTT. This translates into CASSDRSNSPLHF. The rearrangement links TRBV19 to TRBJ1-6; a possible D gene is TRBD1 (5 bases). V was trimmed by 5 bases and J by 7 bases, leaving 9 bases between them. The CDR3 runs 13 residues. Germline loops: CDR1 LNHDA, CDR2 SQIVND (reference sequence).